Shown below are 19 T cell receptor beta chains from a single sample sequenced in a study of shared clonotypes between healthy human individuals. The naive CD8 population came from CD45RO-negative cells selected for CCR7, without terminally differentiated effector memory CD45RA+ cells. Here immunoSEQ multiplex PCR was the method, and the copy in TCRdb shows in-frame clones only, minus some. The sample lists about 800,000 clones; 90% to 98% were seen once. The sequenced sample consisted of naive CD8+ T cells sorted from blood. The receptors were sampled from a man aged 25-40 years in good health.

The gene calls are TRBV10-3 and TRBJ2-5; 7 positions match TRBD1. The germline V gene encodes CDR1 ENHRY and CDR2 SYGVKD. This CDR3 has 14 amino acids. With V trimmed by 6 bases and J by 5 bases, 9 bases remained unmatched. The CDR3 DNA sequence: TGTGCCATCAGGGAAGGAACAGGGGTGGAGACCCAGTACTTC. Translated: CAIREGTGVETQYF.

The gene calls are TRBV6-1 and TRBJ1-2; 9 bases align to TRBD1. V trimming: 7 bases; J trimming: 5 bases; junction bases outside the gene matches: 8. Germline V gene lookup returns CDR1 MNHNS and CDR2 SASEGT. This CDR3 region has 14 residues. The CDR3 sequence: CASTTSGTGYGYTF. As DNA, the CDR3 is TGTGCCAGCACGACCTCCGGGACAGGGTATGGCTACACCTTC.

On this clone: Additional DNA sequences in this sample encode the identical CDR3. The chain recombines TRBV4-3 with TRBJ2-7; 7 bases are a match to TRBD2. Germline-derived CDR1 and CDR2 are LGHNA and YSLEER. The ends lost 4 bases at V and 0 bases at J; junction bases unmatched: 3. The CDR3 contains 14 residues. The DNA for the CDR3 is TGCGCCAGCAGCCCTAGCGGAAGCTCCTACGAGCAGTACTTC. It is translated as CASSPSGSSYEQYF.

This rearrangement joins TRBV18 to TRBJ1-1; D is uncertain. Germline V gene sequence: CDR1 KGHSH, CDR2 LQKENI. CDR3 length: 12 residues. V lost 4 bases and J lost 1, with 4 bases in between. The CDR3 sequence: CASSLTNTEAFF. CDR3 nucleotides: TGTGCCAGCTCACTCACGAACACTGAAGCTTTCTTT.

This clone showed up just once. CDR3 nucleotides: TGTGCCAGCAGCGCTGGGACCCTTAGCAATCAGCCCCAGCATTTT. Its translation is CASSAGTLSNQPQHF. This rearrangement joins TRBV5-5 to TRBJ1-5, with a tentative D call TRBD1 (5 bases). Trimming left V 4 bases short and J 0 bases short, with 11 bases between. This CDR3 contains 15 residues. The germline CDR1 and CDR2 sequences are SGHKS and YYEKEE (reference sequence).

The CDR3 DNA is TGTGCCAGCAGCTTAGTCGGCAGGGAAGAAGGTGGCTACACCTTC. Protein sequence: CASSLVGREEGGYTF. The chain couples TRBV13 to TRBJ1-2, with D perhaps matching TRBD1 (5 bases). Germline V gives CDR1 PRHDT, CDR2 FYEKMQ (reference sequence). V dropped 1 base and J dropped 7 bases, with 16 bases sitting between them. The CDR3 runs to 15 residues.

For the CDR3, the DNA is TGTGCCAGCAGCTTTCGCGGGAGGGAATTCACAGATACGCAGTATTTT. It translates to CASSFRGREFTDTQYF. The chain employs TRBV7-9 and TRBJ2-3; 9 nucleotides line up with TRBD2. This CDR3 comprises 16 residues. Germline V lookup: CDR1 SEHNR, CDR2 FQNEAQ (reference sequence). V lost 3 bases to trimming and J lost 2 bases; unmatched junction nucleotides: 6.

This chain joins TRBV5-6 and TRBJ2-1; a weak D match, TRBD1 (6 bases). CDR1 and CDR2 (germline): SGHDT, YYEEEE. This CDR3 has 13 residues. The germline V and J ends were trimmed by 6 bases and 7 bases, with 14 bases remaining between them. DNA for the CDR3: TGTGCCAGCACCATAGGGGGTGGGAATGAGCAGTTCTTC. Translation: CASTIGGGNEQFF.

The chain links TRBV30 to TRBJ2-1; TRBD2 matches 8 bases. This CDR3 has 14 residues. The germline CDR1 and CDR2 sequences are GTSNPN and SVGIG (reference sequence). Trimming cost V 3 bases and J 0 bases; bases outside gene matches: 1. CDR3 DNA: TGTGCCTGGAGCGGGACTAGCTCCTACAATGAGCAGTTCTTC. It is translated as CAWSGTSSYNEQFF.

This sequence joins TRBV9 and TRBJ2-2; 12 bases map to TRBD2. In germline, CDR1 is SGDLS, CDR2 YYNGEE. Unmatched junction bases numbered 18, after V lost 0 bases and J lost 3 bases. The CDR3 is made up of 22 amino acids. CDR3: CASSVEREPGLAGFWHTGELFF. The CDR3 bases are TGTGCCAGCAGCGTAGAAAGGGAACCGGGACTAGCGGGCTTTTGGCACACCGGGGAGCTGTTTTTT.

This clone has a single count. The chain uses TRBV19 and TRBJ2-7, with 14 positions matching TRBD2. This CDR3 has 14 amino acids. Looked up from germline, CDR1 is LNHDA and CDR2 is SQIVND (reference sequence). The trim removed 6 bases at V and 6 bases at J, leaving 4 bases unmatched. This chain's CDR3 is CASSGLAGGSEQYF. The DNA for the CDR3 is TGTGCCAGTAGCGGACTAGCGGGAGGATCCGAGCAGTACTTC.

This clone has only a few counts. Within the sample, other DNA sequences also encode this same CDR3. The V gene is TRBV5-1, the J gene TRBJ2-7, with 7 bases fitting TRBD1. This CDR3 spans 13 amino acids. CDR1 is SGHRS, CDR2 YFSETQ, per germline. V lost 2 bases and J lost 2; bases outside the gene matches: 1. For the CDR3, the DNA is TGCGCCAGCAGCTTCGGGACAGCCTACGAGCAGTACTTC. Amino acids: CASSFGTAYEQYF.

In regard to this clone: Mismatch with germline at one junction end may stem from a read error. The J gene is TRBJ2-2, the V gene TRBV19, with TRBD1 as a possible D gene (5 bases). Germline values: CDR1 LNHDA, CDR2 SQIVND (reference sequence). The CDR3 loop spans 12 amino acids. For the CDR3, the DNA is TGTGCCAGTAGAATAGGGGCCGGGGAGCTGTTTTTT. It yields the protein CASRIGAGELFF.

V usage is TRBV5-4 and J usage is TRBJ1-1, with unresolved D. The CDR3 loop spans 16 amino acids. Germline V gene sequence: CDR1 SGHNT, CDR2 YYREEE (reference sequence). V lost 0 bases to trimming and J lost 1 base, with 13 bases between them. CDR3 sequence: CASSLDGSWGNTEAFF. CDR3 nucleotide sequence: TGTGCCAGCAGCTTGGATGGGTCATGGGGGAACACTGAAGCTTTCTTT.

J is TRBJ2-6 and V is TRBV11-3; D may be TRBD2 (6 bases). Germline CDR1 and CDR2: SGHNT and YENEEA. The CDR3 consists of 18 residues. Trimming cost V 5 bases and J 5 bases, with 22 bases left between them. CDR3 loop: CASSREVSRQSRANVLTF. In nucleotides, the CDR3 is TGTGCCAGCAGCAGGGAGGTATCTCGACAAAGTCGGGCCAACGTCCTGACTTTC.

The CDR3 sequence: CASSFDWDRVNTIYF. The CDR3 bases are TGTGCCAGCAGCTTTGACTGGGACAGGGTTAACACCATATATTTT. The chain uses TRBV13 and TRBJ1-3, with 9 bases lining up with TRBD1. The V segment lost 3 bases and the J segment 7 bases; nucleotides outside the gene matches: 7. Looked up from germline, CDR1 is PRHDT and CDR2 is FYEKMQ (reference sequence). This CDR3 spans 15 amino acids.

Concerning this clone itself: Additional DNA sequences in this sample encode the identical CDR3. This chain connects TRBV29-1 to TRBJ2-1, with no clear D. CDR3 size: 11 residues. The V gene's germline CDR1 is SQVTM and CDR2 ANQGSEA. Trimming took 4 bases from V and 4 from J, leaving 5 bases between them. The CDR3 sequence is CSVVRYNEQFF. CDR3 nucleotide sequence: TGCAGCGTTGTGAGATACAATGAGCAGTTCTTC.

This chain joins TRBV19 and TRBJ2-1, with D uncertain. Germline V gene lookup returns CDR1 LNHDA and CDR2 SQIVND (reference sequence). Deletions cut 6 bases from V and 0 bases from J, with 9 bases between. The CDR3 is 14 residues long. This chain's CDR3 is CASSLASSYNEQFF. For the CDR3, the DNA is TGTGCCAGTAGCCTTGCTAGCTCCTACAATGAGCAGTTCTTC.

The chain combines TRBV11-2 with TRBJ1-2, with 10 bases matching TRBD1. With 4 bases clipped from V and 5 bases from J, the junction kept 7 bases outside the gene matches. This CDR3 spans 15 amino acids. Germline lookup yields CDR1 SGHAT and CDR2 FQNNGV. The DNA for the CDR3 is TGTGCCAGCAGCTCGGGACAGGGGCACGAGTATGGCTACACCTTC. Residues: CASSSGQGHEYGYTF. The full variable domain, its missing parts supplied by reference TRBV11-2 and TRBJ1-2, is EAGVAQSPRYKIIEKRQSVAFWCNPISGHATLYWYQQILGQGPKLLIQFQNNGVVDDSQLPKDRFSAERLKGVDSTLKIQPAKLEDSAVYLCASSSGQGHEYGYTFGSGTRLTVV.